The 8 T cell receptor beta chains reported below all come from one sample, sequenced in a study of tumor-infiltrating lymphocytes in primary liver carcinoma. The researchers obtained blood RNA from unsorted whole blood and also extracted germline DNA. Synthesis of TCR beta cDNA was carried out from about 500 ng total RNA with a constant-region primer. Library construction for TCR beta comprised three nested multiplex PCR rounds performed with slightly modified ARM-PCR. Forward primers for TRBV1-TRBV30 and a C-beta reverse primer served the first two PCR rounds, at 10 cycles each. A single record per CDR3 protein comes from TCRdb applying MiXCR to the multiplex PCR reads. The repertoire holds 300,000 to 400,000 distinct CDR3 sequences, with about 61% as singletons. The material sequenced was peripheral blood. These receptors were collected from a middle-aged man with primary liver carcinoma and hepatitis B virus infection.

Comments on this clonotype: A much larger clone differs from this one at a single base, so this may be a read error. The chain carries TRBV10-3 and TRBJ1-3, with 8 bases that match TRBD1. Germline CDR1 reads ENHRY; CDR2 reads SYGVKD. This CDR3 has 17 amino acids. CDR3 sequence: CAISETWTGNSGDTIYF. The DNA of the CDR3 is TGTGCCATCAGTGAGACCTGGACAGGGAACTCTGGAGACACCATATATTTT.

As concerns this clonotype: The junction departs from germline at one end; a sequencing error may be responsible. V is TRBV5-1 and J is TRBJ2-1; 7 positions agree with TRBD2. Germline CDR1 SGHRS, CDR2 YFSETQ. The CDR3 covers 16 residues. CDR3 sequence: CASTLEVRESYNEQFF. CDR3 nucleotides: TGCGCCAGCACCTTGGAGGTGCGGGAGTCCTACAATGAGCAGTTCTTC.

On this clonotype itself: Relative to the germline gene, one junction end is altered; a read error may explain this. V usage is TRBV6-1 and J usage is TRBJ1-6; the D is unclear. CDR3 length: 15 amino acids. Germline CDR1 and CDR2: MNHNS and SASEGT. This CDR3 is CASSVMSSYNSPLHF. The CDR3 nucleotides read TGTGCCAGCAGTGTTATGAGCTCCTATAATTCACCCCTTCACTTT.

On this clonotype itself: A much larger clonotype is one base distant, so this may be a read error. The rearrangement uses TRBV10-3 and TRBJ2-1; D may be TRBD2 (5 bases). V was shortened by 0 bases and J by 2 bases, with 11 bases between the two germline ends. The CDR3 has 16 amino acids. CDR1 ENHRY and CDR2 SYGVKD come from the germline V gene. CDR3 loop: CAISESPKGAYNEQFF. The CDR3 bases are TGTGCCATCAGTGAGTCCCCAAAGGGAGCCTACAATGAGCAGTTCTTC.

Notes on this clonotype: This sequence may be a read error, since a much larger clone differs from it by one base. The chain is built from TRBV4-3 and TRBJ2-3; D remains ambiguous. CDR3 length: 14 amino acids. The germline CDR1 and CDR2 sequences are LGHNA and YSLEER. For the CDR3, the DNA is TGCGCCAGCAGCCAAGCCCGGCACACATATACGCAGTATTTT. It translates to CASSQARHTYTQYF.

CDR3 amino acids: CASSLHPVGEQYF. As DNA, the CDR3 is TGTGCCAGCAGCTTACACCCTGTGGGCGAGCAGTACTTC. The chain links TRBV11-2 to TRBJ2-7; D is undetermined. V was shortened by 2 bases and J by 6 bases, with 11 bases between the two germline ends. CDR3 length: 13 amino acids. Germline assignment: CDR1 SGHAT and CDR2 FQNNGV.

At least ten counts were recorded for this clonotype. The genes are TRBV29-1 and TRBJ2-7; D call uncertain. The CDR3 loop spans 13 amino acids. Germline CDR1 SQVTM, CDR2 ANQGSEA. V lost 6 bases to trimming and J lost 0 bases, with 12 bases between them. CDR3 bases: TGCAGCGTGGCCCTGCAGGACTCCTACGAGCAGTACTTC. Its translation: CSVALQDSYEQYF.

A remark on this clonotype: This could be a read error, since a much larger clone is one nucleotide away. The rearrangement joins TRBV12-3 or TRBV12-4 to TRBJ2-1; 8 bases fit TRBD1. The ends lost 8 bases at V and 10 bases at J; junction bases unmatched: 13. The CDR3 is 14 amino acids. The CDR3: CASGPGQGFGEQFF. For the CDR3, the DNA is TGTGCCAGCGGTCCTGGACAGGGTTTTGGCGAGCAGTTCTTC.